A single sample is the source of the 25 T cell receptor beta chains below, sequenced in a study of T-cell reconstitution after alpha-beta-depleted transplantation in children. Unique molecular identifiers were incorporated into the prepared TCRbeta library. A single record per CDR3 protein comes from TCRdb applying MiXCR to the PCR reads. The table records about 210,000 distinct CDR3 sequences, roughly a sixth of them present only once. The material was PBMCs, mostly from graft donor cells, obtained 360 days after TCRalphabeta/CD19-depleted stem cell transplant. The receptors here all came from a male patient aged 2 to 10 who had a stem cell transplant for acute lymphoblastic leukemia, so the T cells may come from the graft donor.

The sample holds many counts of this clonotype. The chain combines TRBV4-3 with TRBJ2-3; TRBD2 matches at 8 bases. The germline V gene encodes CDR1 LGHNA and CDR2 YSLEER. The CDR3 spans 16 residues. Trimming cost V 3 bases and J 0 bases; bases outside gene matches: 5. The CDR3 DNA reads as TGCGCCAGCAGCCAGGAGAGCGGGGGAAGCACAGATACGCAGTATTTT. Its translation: CASSQESGGSTDTQYF.

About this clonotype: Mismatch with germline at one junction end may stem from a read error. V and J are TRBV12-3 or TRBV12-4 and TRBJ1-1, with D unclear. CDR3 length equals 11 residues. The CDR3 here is CASSILEVLVF. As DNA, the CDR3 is TGTGCCAGCAGTATATTAGAGGTGTTAGTCTTT.

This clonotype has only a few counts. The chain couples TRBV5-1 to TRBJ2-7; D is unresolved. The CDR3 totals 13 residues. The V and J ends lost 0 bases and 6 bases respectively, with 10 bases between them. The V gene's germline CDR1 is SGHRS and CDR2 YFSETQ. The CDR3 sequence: CASSLAVGSEQYF. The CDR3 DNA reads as TGCGCCAGCAGCTTGGCGGTGGGTTCCGAGCAGTACTTC.

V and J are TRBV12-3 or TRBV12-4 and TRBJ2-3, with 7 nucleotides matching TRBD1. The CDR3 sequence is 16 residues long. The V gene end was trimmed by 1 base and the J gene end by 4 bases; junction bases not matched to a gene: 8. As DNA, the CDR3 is TGTGCCAGCAGTTTAGGGCAGGGGGTTTTGGCAGATACGCAGTATTTT. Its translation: CASSLGQGVLADTQYF.

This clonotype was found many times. CDR3 residues: CASSAQETQYF. CDR3 sequence (DNA): TGTGCCAGCAGTGCACAAGAGACCCAGTACTTC. The chain links TRBV12-3 or TRBV12-4 to TRBJ2-5; D is unclear. This CDR3 contains 11 residues. Trimming left V 5 bases short and J 2 bases short, with 3 bases between.

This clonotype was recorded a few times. The CDR3 sequence is CASSHVDTQYF. Written as DNA, the CDR3 is TGTGCCAGCAGCCACGTAGATACGCAGTATTTT. V gene TRBV7-2 combines with J gene TRBJ2-3, with D hard to call. V was cut by 5 bases and J by 5 bases, with 5 bases left in between. CDR3 length: 11 residues. Germline V gene sequence: CDR1 SGHTA, CDR2 FQGNSA.

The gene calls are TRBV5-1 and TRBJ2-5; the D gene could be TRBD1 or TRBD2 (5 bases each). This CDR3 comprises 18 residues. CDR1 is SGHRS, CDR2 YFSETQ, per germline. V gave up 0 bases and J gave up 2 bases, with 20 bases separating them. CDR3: CASSLDRGTLPDQETQYF. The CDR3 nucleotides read TGCGCCAGCAGCTTGGATCGGGGCACTCTGCCCGATCAAGAGACCCAGTACTTC.

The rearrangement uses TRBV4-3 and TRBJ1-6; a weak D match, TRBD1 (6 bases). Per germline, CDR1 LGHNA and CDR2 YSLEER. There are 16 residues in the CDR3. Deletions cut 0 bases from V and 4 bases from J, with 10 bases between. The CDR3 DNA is TGCGCCAGCAGCCAAGATGTCCAGGGGTATAATTCACCCCTCCACTTT. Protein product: CASSQDVQGYNSPLHF.

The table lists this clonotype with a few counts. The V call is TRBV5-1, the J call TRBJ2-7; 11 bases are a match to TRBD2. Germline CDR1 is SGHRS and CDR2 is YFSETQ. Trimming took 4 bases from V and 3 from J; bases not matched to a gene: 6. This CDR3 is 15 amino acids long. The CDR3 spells CASSGGTSGIYEQYF. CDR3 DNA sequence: TGCGCCAGCAGCGGGGGGACTAGCGGTATCTACGAGCAGTACTTC.

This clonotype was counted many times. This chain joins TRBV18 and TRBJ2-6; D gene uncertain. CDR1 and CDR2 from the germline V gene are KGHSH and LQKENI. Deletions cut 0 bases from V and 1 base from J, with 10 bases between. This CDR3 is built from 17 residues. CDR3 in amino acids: CASSPPFWGSGANVLTF. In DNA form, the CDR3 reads TGTGCCAGCTCACCACCTTTTTGGGGATCTGGGGCCAACGTCCTGACTTTC.

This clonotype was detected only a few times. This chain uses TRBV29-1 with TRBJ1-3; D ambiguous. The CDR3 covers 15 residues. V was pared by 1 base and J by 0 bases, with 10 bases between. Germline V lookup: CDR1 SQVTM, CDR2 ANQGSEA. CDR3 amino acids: CSVEASGRSGNTIYF. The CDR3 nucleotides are TGCAGCGTTGAAGCTTCGGGTCGCTCTGGAAACACCATATATTTT.

CDR3 DNA: TGTGCCAGCAGTTATCGGACAGGTCACATCCTGAGTGGTTCACCCCTCCACTTT. Encoded protein: CASSYRTGHILSGSPLHF. The chain couples TRBV27 to TRBJ1-6; 7 bases are shared with TRBD1. CDR1 is MNHEY, CDR2 SMNVEV, per germline (reference sequence). V was clipped by 4 bases and J by 9 bases; unmatched bases: 18. The CDR3 has 18 amino acids.

The CDR3 loop is CASSSRGNSYEQYF. In DNA, the CDR3 is TGTGCCAGCAGCTCCCGGGGTAACTCCTACGAGCAGTACTTC. The rearrangement uses TRBV21-1 and TRBJ2-7; whether TRBD1, the table's D call, matches the DNA was not checked. TRBV21-1 is described as a pseudogene. The CDR3 totals 14 residues.

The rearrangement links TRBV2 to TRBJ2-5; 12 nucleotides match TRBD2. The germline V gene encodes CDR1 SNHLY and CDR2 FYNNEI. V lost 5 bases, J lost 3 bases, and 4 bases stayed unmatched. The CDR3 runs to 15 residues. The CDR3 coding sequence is TGTGCCAGCAGTACCAGACTAGCGGGGGAAGAGACCCAGTACTTC. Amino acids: CASSTRLAGEETQYF.

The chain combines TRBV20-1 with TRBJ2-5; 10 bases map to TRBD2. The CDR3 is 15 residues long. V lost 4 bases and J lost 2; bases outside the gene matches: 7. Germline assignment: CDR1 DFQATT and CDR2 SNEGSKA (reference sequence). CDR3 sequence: CSATEPSGGQETQYF. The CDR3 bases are TGCAGTGCTACCGAGCCTAGCGGGGGACAAGAGACCCAGTACTTC.

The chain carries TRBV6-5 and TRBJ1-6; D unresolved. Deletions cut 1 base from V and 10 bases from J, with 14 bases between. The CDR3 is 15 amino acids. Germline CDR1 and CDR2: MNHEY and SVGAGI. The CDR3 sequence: CASSYLSNRVSPLHF. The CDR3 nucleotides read TGTGCCAGCAGTTACTTGTCCAATCGGGTCTCACCCCTCCACTTT.

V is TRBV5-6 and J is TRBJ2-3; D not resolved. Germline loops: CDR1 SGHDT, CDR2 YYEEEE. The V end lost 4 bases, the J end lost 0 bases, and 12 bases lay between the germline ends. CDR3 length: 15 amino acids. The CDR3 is CASSPRPRSTDTQYF. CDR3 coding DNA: TGTGCCAGCAGCCCTAGACCGAGGAGCACAGATACGCAGTATTTT.

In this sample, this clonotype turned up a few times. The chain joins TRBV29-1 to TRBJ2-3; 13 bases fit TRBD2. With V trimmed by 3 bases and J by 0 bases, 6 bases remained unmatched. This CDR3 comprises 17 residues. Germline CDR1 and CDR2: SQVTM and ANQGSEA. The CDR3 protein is CSVDGLAGVGSTDTQYF. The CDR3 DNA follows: TGCAGCGTTGATGGACTAGCGGGAGTTGGCAGCACAGATACGCAGTATTTT.

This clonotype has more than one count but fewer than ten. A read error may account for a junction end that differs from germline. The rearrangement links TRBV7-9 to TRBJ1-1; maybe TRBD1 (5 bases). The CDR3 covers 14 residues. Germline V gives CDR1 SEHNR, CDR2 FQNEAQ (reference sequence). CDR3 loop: CASGFGAPNTEAFF. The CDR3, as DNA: TGTGCCAGCGGCTTTGGGGCCCCGAACACTGAAGCTTTCTTT.

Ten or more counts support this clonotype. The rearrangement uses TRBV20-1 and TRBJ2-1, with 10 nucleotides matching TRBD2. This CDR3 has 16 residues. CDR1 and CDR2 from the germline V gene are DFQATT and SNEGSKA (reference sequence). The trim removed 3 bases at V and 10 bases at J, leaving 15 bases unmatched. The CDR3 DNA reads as TGCAGTGCTAGTGGCCCTAGCGGGAGTGGGCGTGAGGAGCAGTTCTTC. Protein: CSASGPSGSGREEQFF.

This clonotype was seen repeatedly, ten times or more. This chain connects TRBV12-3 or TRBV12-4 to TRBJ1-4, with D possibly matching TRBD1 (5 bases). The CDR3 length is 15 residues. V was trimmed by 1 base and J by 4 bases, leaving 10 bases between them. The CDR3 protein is CASSLGDGRNEKLFF. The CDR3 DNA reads TGTGCCAGCAGTTTAGGGGACGGACGTAATGAAAAACTGTTTTTT.

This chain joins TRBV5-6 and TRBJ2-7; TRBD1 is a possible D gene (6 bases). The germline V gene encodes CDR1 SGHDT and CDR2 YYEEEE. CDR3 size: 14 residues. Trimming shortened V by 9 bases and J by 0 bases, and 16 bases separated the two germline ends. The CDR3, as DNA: TGTGCCATGGGCCCCGGACAGATCTCCTACGAGCAGTACTTC. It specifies CAMGPGQISYEQYF.

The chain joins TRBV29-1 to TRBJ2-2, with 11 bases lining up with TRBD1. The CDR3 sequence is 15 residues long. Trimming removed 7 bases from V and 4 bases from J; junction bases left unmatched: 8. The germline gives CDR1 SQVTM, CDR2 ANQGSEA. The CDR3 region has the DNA TGCAGCGCAAAAAGGGGGACAGGGGGCACCGGGGAGCTGTTTTTT. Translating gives CSAKRGTGGTGELFF.

The CDR3 reads CASSLPGRGRALTLNTEAFF. Here the CDR3 DNA reads TGTGCCAGCAGCTTACCGGGCAGGGGCCGCGCTTTGACCTTGAACACTGAAGCTTTCTTT. The chain couples TRBV11-1 to TRBJ1-1; tentatively, D is TRBD1 (6 bases). CDR1 SGHAT and CDR2 FQDESV come from the germline V gene (reference sequence). Trimming cost V 2 bases and J 0 bases, with 25 bases left between them. The CDR3 loop spans 20 amino acids.

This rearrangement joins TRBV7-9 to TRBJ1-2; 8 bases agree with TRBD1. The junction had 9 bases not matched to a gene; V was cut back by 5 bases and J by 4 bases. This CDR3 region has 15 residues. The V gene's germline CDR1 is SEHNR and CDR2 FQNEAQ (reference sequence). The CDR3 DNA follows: TGTGCCAGCAGCCCCCAGGACAGGGTGAGCTATGGCTACACCTTC. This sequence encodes CASSPQDRVSYGYTF. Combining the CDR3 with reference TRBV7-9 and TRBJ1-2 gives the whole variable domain DTGVSQNPRHKITKRGQNVTFRCDPISEHNRLYWYRQTLGQGPEFLTYFQNEAQLEKSRLLSDRFSAERPKGSFSTLEIQRTEQGDSAMYLCASSPQDRVSYGYTFGSGTRLTVV.